This T cell receptor beta chain was observed in a study of OX40 agonist ivuxolimab in advanced cancers. Study information: Dose-escalation patients had hepatocellular carcinoma, melanoma, renal cell or head and neck cancer. Subjects had a mean age of roughly 60 years, with a range of 23 to 79; around 80% were male.

The assay was immunoSEQ multiplex PCR, and TCRdb's table has in-frame clones only and misses some. The data show 9,500 to 14,000 clones, 75% to 90% seen once. The CDR3 length is 15 residues. CDR1 and CDR2 (germline): SGDLS, YYNGEE. J gave up 4 bases and V 4 bases, and 9 bases lay outside the gene matches. The source material was CD4+ or CD8+ T cells sorted from blood, sampled in a trial of the OX40 agonist ivuxolimab. The chain combines TRBV9 with TRBJ1-2; 8 positions match TRBD1. This clonotype was obtained from an adult with an advanced solid tumor such as melanoma, head and neck, liver or kidney cancer. CDR3 bases: TGTGCCAGCAGCCTTTCAGGGGGCGTAATCTATGGCTACACCTTC. It translates to CASSLSGGVIYGYTF.